The sequence of this TCR beta chain was determined in a study of blood T cells in healthy people across ages. Overall study context: Per two T cells, template switching captured roughly one barcoded beta molecule. General study results and limits: Investigators viewed diversity estimates from one million T cells as underestimates, the study reported.

The germline V gene has CDR1 SGHRS and CDR2 YFSETQ. Trimming took 2 bases from V and 3 from J, leaving 14 bases between them. The CDR3 totals 16 residues. Only a few counts were recorded for this clonotype. Its antigen remains unknown. The use of a sample-barcoded 5' primer and a J-beta primer mix characterized a second PCR of roughly 6 to 11 cycles. Each cDNA was tagged by a template-switch adaptor containing 12 random nucleotides. TCRdb re-analysed the 5' RACE reads in MiXCR, keeping a single row per CDR3 protein. The sample lists hundreds of thousands of distinct CDR3 sequences; approximately 30% were seen once.

The sequence came from a woman older than 75 in good health. The chain uses TRBV5-1 and TRBJ2-2; D possibly corresponds to TRBD1 (5 bases). The sequencing sample was made of blood. The CDR3 DNA sequence: TGCGCCAGCAGCTTCGGCAGGGTAGGGTACACCGGGGAGCTGTTTTTT. Translating it yields CASSFGRVGYTGELFF.